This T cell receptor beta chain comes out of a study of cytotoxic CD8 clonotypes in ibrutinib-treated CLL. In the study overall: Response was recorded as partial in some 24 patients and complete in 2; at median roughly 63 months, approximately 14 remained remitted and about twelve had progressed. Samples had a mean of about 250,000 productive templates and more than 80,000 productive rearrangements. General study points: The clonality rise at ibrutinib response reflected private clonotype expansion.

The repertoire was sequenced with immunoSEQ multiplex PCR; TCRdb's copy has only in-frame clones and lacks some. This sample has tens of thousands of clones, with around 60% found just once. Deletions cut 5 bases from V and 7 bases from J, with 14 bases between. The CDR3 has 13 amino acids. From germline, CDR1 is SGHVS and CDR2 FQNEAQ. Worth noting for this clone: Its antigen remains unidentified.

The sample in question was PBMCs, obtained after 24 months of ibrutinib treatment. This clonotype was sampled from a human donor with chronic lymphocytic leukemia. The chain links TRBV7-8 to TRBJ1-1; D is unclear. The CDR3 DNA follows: TGTGCCAGCAGCCGCTCCGACACATTTGAAGCTTTCTTT. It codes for CASSRSDTFEAFF. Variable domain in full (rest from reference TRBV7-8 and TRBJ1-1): GAGVSQSPRYKVAKRGQDVALRCDPISGHVSLFWYQQALGQGPEFLTYFQNEAQLDKSGLPSDRFFAERPEGSVSTLKIQRTQQEDSAVYLCASSRSDTFEAFFGQGTRLTVV.